Below are 4 T cell receptor beta chains sequenced from a single sample in a study of T-cell reconstitution after alpha-beta-depleted transplantation in children. For TCRbeta, the library was prepared with unique molecular identifiers. TCRdb reanalysed the PCR reads using MiXCR and keeps one entry per CDR3 protein. Of approximately 89,000 distinct CDR3 sequences detected, roughly 16% appear once; the ten largest clones hold around a fifth. Specimen: PBMCs, mostly from graft donor cells, collected 180 days after TCRalphabeta/CD19-depleted stem cell transplant. The receptors derive from a male patient between 2 and 10 years old who had a stem cell transplant for acute lymphoblastic leukemia, so the T cells may come from the graft donor.

This clonotype showed up just a few times. The chain recombines TRBV4-2 with TRBJ2-3; D is perhaps TRBD1 or TRBD2 (6 bases each). V dropped 0 bases and J dropped 2 bases, with 9 bases sitting between them. The CDR3 runs 15 residues. Germline lookup yields CDR1 LGHNA and CDR2 YNFKEQ. The CDR3 loop reads CASSQERGPTDTQYF. CDR3 sequence (DNA): TGTGCCAGCAGCCAAGAACGGGGGCCCACAGATACGCAGTATTTT.

This clonotype came up a few times. The rearrangement uses TRBV11-2 and TRBJ1-1; D ambiguous. Germline assignment: CDR1 SGHAT and CDR2 FQNNGV. The CDR3 loop spans 13 amino acids. Between the trimmed V and J ends, which lost 0 bases and 1 base, there was a span of 3 bases. The CDR3 is CASSLDTNTEAFF. The CDR3 bases are TGTGCCAGCAGCTTAGACACGAACACTGAAGCTTTCTTT.

The chain employs TRBV19 and TRBJ2-6, with 10 bases that match TRBD1. Germline V gene data show CDR1 as LNHDA and CDR2 as SQIVND (reference sequence). V trimming: 3 bases; J trimming: 2 bases; junction bases outside the gene matches: 7. The CDR3 is made up of 18 amino acids. The CDR3 sequence: CASSMARGQGTGANVLTF. In nucleotides, the CDR3 is TGTGCCAGTAGTATGGCCAGGGGACAGGGGACTGGGGCCAACGTCCTGACTTTC.

This clonotype was counted between two and nine times. This sequence joins TRBV5-1 and TRBJ2-2; the D gene is possibly TRBD2 (5 bases). CDR1 SGHRS and CDR2 YFSETQ come from the germline V gene. This CDR3 is built from 16 residues. V lost 4 bases and J lost 0, with 13 bases in between. CDR3: CASSRARLSNTGELFF. In DNA form, the CDR3 reads TGCGCCAGCAGCCGAGCCCGACTATCGAACACCGGGGAGCTGTTTTTT.